Included here is one TCR beta chain sequence, with context. The target antigen is unknown. These data come from a study of T cells in localized non-small cell lung cancer. General study findings and limits: Since sequencing was restricted to only one region of the tumor, intratumor heterogeneity remains a possibility. Those with higher blood T cell density had longer overall survival.

CDR1 is MNHEY, CDR2 SMNVEV, per germline (reference sequence). The CDR3 length is 14 residues. J lost 5 bases, V lost 3 bases, and 5 bases had no gene match. Libraries were prepared by immunoSEQ multiplex PCR; TCRdb keeps only in-frame clonotypes and omits some of them. The sample contains roughly 66,000 clones, 85% to 90% of which appear only once. The gene calls are TRBV27 and TRBJ2-7; 9 bases are a match to TRBD1. The sample here was peripheral blood, taken before any cancer treatment. The receptor's source is a woman aged 40 to 75 with stage I lung adenocarcinoma. CDR3 sequence: CASSLLGQGNEQYF. CDR3 DNA: TGTGCCAGCAGTTTGTTGGGACAGGGAAACGAGCAGTACTTC.